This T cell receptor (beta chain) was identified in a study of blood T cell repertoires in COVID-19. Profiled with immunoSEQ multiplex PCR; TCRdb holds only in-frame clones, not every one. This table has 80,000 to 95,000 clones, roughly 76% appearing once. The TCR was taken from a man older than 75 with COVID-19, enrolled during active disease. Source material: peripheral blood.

The CDR3 loop reads CASSLGQGLGYGYTF. The CDR3 DNA sequence: TGTGCCAGCAGTCTCGGACAGGGGTTGGGCTATGGCTACACCTTC. The genes are TRBV6-5 and TRBJ1-2, with 9 nucleotides matching TRBD1. The V and J ends lost 5 bases and 4 bases, in that order; junction bases with no gene match: 8. CDR1 is MNHEY and CDR2 is SVGAGI in the germline V gene. CDR3 length: 15 residues.